This T cell receptor (beta chain) was recovered during a study of beta chain features in type 1 diabetes. Study-level findings and limits: Cells carrying high TCR expression could end up over-represented when cDNA is sequenced.

The isolated RNA, all of it, was reverse transcribed, so expressed TCRB transcripts were what got sequenced. The read count averaged around 3.5 million across naive, central memory and regulatory T cell samples. Only in-frame clones appear in the TCRdb table, and some are missing; sequencing was by immunoSEQ multiplex PCR. The table has 130,000 to 150,000 clones, 6.9% seen once; the top ten hold around 1.5%. This clone was counted only a few times. Its antigen is undetermined. This CDR3 comprises 16 residues. Germline V gene lookup returns CDR1 SGHNT and CDR2 YYREEE (reference sequence). J gave up 5 bases and V 3 bases, and 10 bases lay outside the gene matches.

This sequence was found in a woman in her twenties or thirties in good health. Sample: central memory CD4+ T cells from blood. The chain is built from TRBV5-4 and TRBJ2-5; 10 bases fit TRBD2. The CDR3 DNA reads TGTGCCAGCAGCTCTCAGCTAGCGGGAGAAGTGGAGACCCAGTACTTC. Its protein product is CASSSQLAGEVETQYF.